This TCR beta chain originates from a study of patients and donors after allogeneic stem cell transplantation. Using its own MiXCR run on the RT-PCR reads, TCRdb lists one record per CDR3 protein. The sample carries about 960,000 distinct CDR3 sequences, about 20% recorded once. This CDR3 region has 12 residues. The germline V gene encodes CDR1 GTSNPN and CDR2 SVGIG (reference sequence). Trimming removed 1 base from V and 3 bases from J, with 7 bases in between. The clonotype originates from a human donor who was either an allogeneic HSCT recipient or a stem cell or donor lymphocyte infusion donor (not recorded which). It is not recorded whose cells these are; they may come from a transplant donor. The sequenced sample was blood, either unsorted or a sorted T cell fraction (not recorded which). The J gene is TRBJ2-7, the V gene TRBV30, with D hard to call. CDR3 sequence (DNA): TGTGCCTGGAGTGGACACGGCTACGAGCAGTACTTC. The encoded protein is CAWSGHGYEQYF.